A selection of T cell receptor beta chains follows, all from one sample in a study of shared clonotypes between healthy human individuals. Only in-frame clones appear in the TCRdb table, and some are missing; sequencing was by immunoSEQ multiplex PCR. Of millions of clones listed, about 95% are singletons. The sequencing input was naive CD8+ T cells sorted from blood. All receptors come from a young man in good health. Both conserved end residues are part of each CDR3. The D gene is left open where the match is weak. Size values are once, few and many counts, or a class for expanded clones, and some rows have none.

j_gene | abundance | d_gene | v_gene | CDR3nt | CDR3aa
TRBJ2-7 | once | TRBD2 | TRBV19 | TGTGCCAGTAGTTTAGCGGGAGTTGGGTACGAGCAGTACTTC | CASSLAGVGYEQYF
TRBJ1-2 | . | . | TRBV28 | TGTGCCAGCAGGACCCCCCGGGACGCCATGCGAGATGGCTACACCTTC | CASRTPRDAMRDGYTF
TRBJ2-1 | once | . | TRBV29-1 | TGCAGCGTTGGGTGGTACAATGAGCAGTTCTTC | CSVGWYNEQFF
TRBJ2-7 | . | TRBD2 | TRBV11-2 | TGTGCCAGCAGCCCCCCGGGACTAGCTCTTAACGAGCAGTACTTC | CASSPPGLALNEQYF
TRBJ2-5 | . | . | TRBV2 | TGTGCCAGCAGTTTGAGTAGCGGTACGCGCGGGACCCAGTACTTC | CASSLSSGTRGTQYF
TRBJ2-7 | . | . | TRBV6-5 | TGTGCCAGCGGAACAGGGAGCTCCTACGAGCAGTACTTC | CASGTGSSYEQYF
TRBJ2-7 | . | . | TRBV6-4 | TGTGCCAGCAGTGACACCGGGCCATCCCACTCCTACGAGCAGTACTTC | CASSDTGPSHSYEQYF
TRBJ2-7 | . | TRBD1 | TRBV5-8 | TGTGCCAGCAGCTTCCGGGACAGGTCCTACGAGCAGTACTTC | CASSFRDRSYEQYF
TRBJ2-7 | . | . | TRBV5-1 | TGCGCCAGCAGCGACCTGGACAGCTCCTACGAGCAGTACTTC | CASSDLDSSYEQYF
TRBJ1-5 | . | TRBD1 | TRBV6-7 | TGTGCCAGCAGCCCAGGGACAGGGCACCCCACCCCCAATCAGCCCCAGCATTTT | CASSPGTGHPTPNQPQHF
TRBJ2-7 | . | . | TRBV7-2 | TGTGCCAGCAGCGACGCGGGGCTCTACGAGCAGTACTTC | CASSDAGLYEQYF
TRBJ2-7 | . | . | TRBV9 | TGTGCCAGCAGCGTTCATGACGGCTACGAGCAGTACTTC | CASSVHDGYEQYF
TRBJ2-7 | . | . | TRBV6-6 | TGTGCCAGCAGATATGGAGGGCACGAGCAGTACTTC | CASRYGGHEQYF
TRBJ2-7 | . | TRBD1 | TRBV7-9 | TGTGCCAGCAGCTTAGCACAGGGGGCATCTTTAGAGCAGTACTTC | CASSLAQGASLEQYF
TRBJ2-3 | . | . | TRBV2 | TGTGCCAGCAACCATTTGTTTAGCACAGATACGCAGTATTTT | CASNHLFSTDTQYF
TRBJ1-1 | . | TRBD1 | TRBV7-9 | TGTGCCAGCAGCTTCGACCCCGGGACAGGTATCACTGAAGCTTTCTTT | CASSFDPGTGITEAFF
TRBJ1-1 | . | . | TRBV7-9 | TGTGCCAGCAGCTTAGCGCTGGTGGGGGAAGCTTTCTTT | CASSLALVGEAFF
TRBJ2-7 | . | . | TRBV27 | TGTGCCAGCAGTTTAAGCGGACCCTCATACGAGCAGTACTTC | CASSLSGPSYEQYF
TRBJ2-3 | . | . | TRBV9 | TGTGCCAGCAGCGTAGCCAGGGACGGAATAAGCACAGATACGCAGTATTTT | CASSVARDGISTDTQYF
TRBJ2-1 | . | TRBD1 | TRBV27 | TGTGCCAGCAGTTTTTTAGGACAGGGGGCCAATGAGCAGTTCTTC | CASSFLGQGANEQFF
TRBJ2-3 | . | TRBD2 | TRBV5-4 | TGTGCCAGCAGCCTAGCGGGGGGTTGGGGCACAGATACGCAGTATTTT | CASSLAGGWGTDTQYF
TRBJ2-7 | . | . | TRBV6-5 | TGTGCCAGCAGTTACTCGGGGCCAGGCTACGAGCAGTACTTC | CASSYSGPGYEQYF
TRBJ1-2 | few | . | TRBV4-1 | TGCGCCAGCAGCCAAGGGACATTAATGGGCTACACCTTC | CASSQGTLMGYTF
TRBJ2-3 | . | TRBD2 | TRBV5-4 | TGTGCCAGCAGCTTCCGTAGCGGGGACGAATCAGATACGCAGTATTTT | CASSFRSGDESDTQYF
TRBJ2-7 | . | . | TRBV5-4 | TGTGCCAGCAGCTTGGAGGGTAGCGGCCCTTCCTACGAGCAGTACTTC | CASSLEGSGPSYEQYF
TRBJ2-7 | . | . | TRBV9 | TGTGCCAGCAGCTCGGATACCGGGAGTAAGACCTACGAGCAGTACTTC | CASSSDTGSKTYEQYF
TRBJ2-2 | . | TRBD1 | TRBV7-2 | TGTGCCAGCAGCTCTAGGACAGGGTACGAGACCGACACCGGGGAGCTGTTTTTT | CASSSRTGYETDTGELFF
TRBJ2-7 | once | TRBD2 | TRBV5-1 | TGCGCCAGCATTCCGCCGGGGGGCTACGAGCAGTACTTC | CASIPPGGYEQYF
TRBJ2-5 | . | . | TRBV11-2 | TGTGCCAGCAGTACCTGGGAGGGGGTACAAGAGACCCAGTACTTC | CASSTWEGVQETQYF
TRBJ2-5 | once | TRBD2 | TRBV10-3 | TGTGCCATCAGTGAGTCGATCATGCTAGCGGGATTGGAAGAGACCCAGTACTTC | CAISESIMLAGLEETQYF
TRBJ1-5 | . | . | TRBV15 | TGTGCCACCAGCAGAGCCCCAGTCGGTAATCAGCCCCAGCATTTT | CATSRAPVGNQPQHF
TRBJ2-1 | . | TRBD2 | TRBV27 | TGTGCCAGCAGATTTGGACTAGCGCAGGCTGAGCAGTTCTTC | CASRFGLAQAEQFF
TRBJ2-7 | . | TRBD1 | TRBV28 | TGTGCCAGCAGTATGACAGGGGGCAGCGACGAGCAGTACTTC | CASSMTGGSDEQYF
TRBJ2-1 | . | TRBD2 | TRBV27 | TGTGCCAGCAGTTTGTTCACTAGCGGGAGGCCCCATGAGCAGTTCTTC | CASSLFTSGRPHEQFF
TRBJ2-2 | once | TRBD1 | TRBV19 | TGTGCCAGTAGTATAGACCGACAGGGGGCGAACACCGGGGAGCTGTTTTTT | CASSIDRQGANTGELFF
TRBJ2-7 | . | . | TRBV19 | TGTGCCAGTAGTATAAGTATCGGCAGTCTGTACGAGCAGTACTTC | CASSISIGSLYEQYF
TRBJ1-2 | . | . | TRBV28 | TGTGCCAGCAGTTTATTCCTGGAACCAAACTATGGCTACACCTTC | CASSLFLEPNYGYTF
TRBJ1-1 | . | . | TRBV4-2 | TGTGCCAGCAGCCAAGAGAAGGACCTTTACACACAAGCTTTCTTT | CASSQEKDLYTQAFF
TRBJ2-3 | . | . | TRBV15 | TGTGCCACCAGCAGAGACGGCAGCACAGATACGCAGTATTTT | CATSRDGSTDTQYF
TRBJ2-2 | . | . | TRBV15 | TGTGCCACCAGCAGAGATCGGTCCGGGGTTAACACCGGGGAGCTGTTTTTT | CATSRDRSGVNTGELFF
TRBJ2-7 | . | TRBD2 | TRBV2 | TGTGCCAGCAGTTGGACTAGCGGGAGCGACGAGCAGTACTTC | CASSWTSGSDEQYF
TRBJ2-4 | once | . | TRBV6-5 | TGTGCCAGCAGACCTGAACAGAAAGCCAAAAACATTCAGTACTTC | CASRPEQKAKNIQYF
TRBJ2-7 | . | . | TRBV10-1 | TGCGCCAGCAGTGAGTCGATTATCTCTACGGACAACTCCCCCTACGAGCAGTACTTC | CASSESIISTDNSPYEQYF
TRBJ2-1 | . | TRBD2 | TRBV30 | TGTGCCTGGAGTGGATTAGTGGAGACTAGCGGGGAAAGGGCTAATGAGCAGTTCTTC | CAWSGLVETSGERANEQFF
TRBJ2-7 | . | TRBD2 | TRBV13 | TGTGCCAGCAGCCCCGGGAGGGCCTACGAGCAGTACTTC | CASSPGRAYEQYF
TRBJ2-3 | . | . | TRBV6-1 | TGTGCCAGCAGTTCGGACTGGTTAGATACGCAGTATTTT | CASSSDWLDTQYF
TRBJ2-7 | . | . | TRBV27 | TGTGCCAGCAGTTTAGGGTGGACCTACGAGCAGTACTTC | CASSLGWTYEQYF